This TCR beta chain derives from a study of vaccination effects on CD4 cells after COVID-19. Overall study results and limits: The study got few convalescent patients and did not collect any early post-infection timepoints.

Scientists isolated CD4+ T cells after a roughly 10-day culture period ended. Each person got two doses of an mRNA SARS-CoV-2 vaccine, BNT162b2 or mRNA-1273. Half the medium was swapped for IL-2 medium on days 3 and 7. A word on this clone: Its specificity is not known.

This table comes from immunoSEQ multiplex PCR, and its TCRdb copy is limited to in-frame clones, with some not included. The table shows 37,000 or so clones, with around 71% occurring only once. The source of this sequence is a human donor who received a COVID-19 vaccine. This sample comprised CD4+ T cells from PBMCs cultured without peptide, obtained after COVID-19 vaccination.

The CDR3, as DNA: TGTGCCAGCAGCTTGGTAGGGGTGAACACCGGGGAGCTGTTTTTT. It encodes CASSLVGVNTGELFF. The rearrangement joins TRBV5-5 to TRBJ2-2, with D possibly matching TRBD1 (5 bases). Per germline, CDR1 SGHKS and CDR2 YYEKEE (reference sequence). V lost 0 bases, J lost 1 base, and 7 bases lay in between. The CDR3 sequence is 15 residues long.